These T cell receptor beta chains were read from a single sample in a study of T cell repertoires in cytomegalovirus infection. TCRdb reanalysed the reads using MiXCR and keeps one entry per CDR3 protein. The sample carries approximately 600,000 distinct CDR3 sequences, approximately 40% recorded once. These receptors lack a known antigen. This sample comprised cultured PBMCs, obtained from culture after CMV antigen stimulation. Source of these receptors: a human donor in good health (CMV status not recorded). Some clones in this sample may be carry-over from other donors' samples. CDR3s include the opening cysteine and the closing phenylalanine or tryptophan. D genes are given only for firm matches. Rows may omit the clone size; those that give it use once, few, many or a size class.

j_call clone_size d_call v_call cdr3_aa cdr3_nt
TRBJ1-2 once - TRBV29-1 CSAPVPSDSNYGYTF TGCAGCGCCCCCGTCCCTTCTGACAGCAACTATGGCTACACCTTC
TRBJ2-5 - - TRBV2 CASSSQVHETQYF TGTGCCAGCTCCTCTCAGGTTCACGAGACCCAGTACTTC
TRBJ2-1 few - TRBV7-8 CASSPRSEQFF TGTGCCAGCAGCCCCCGTAGTGAGCAGTTCTTC
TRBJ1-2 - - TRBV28 CASTNFRGYGYTF TGTGCCAGCACCAACTTCAGAGGCTATGGCTACACCTTC
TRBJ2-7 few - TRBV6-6 CASSSQAEQYF TGTGCCAGCAGTTCCCAGGCGGAGCAGTACTTC
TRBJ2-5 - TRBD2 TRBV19 CASSKSPRTSGGETQYF TGTGCCAGTAGTAAAAGCCCCCGGACTAGCGGGGGAGAGACCCAGTACTTC
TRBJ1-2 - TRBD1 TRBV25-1 CASSRQGWRYTF TGTGCCAGCAGTCGACAGGGCTGGCGCTACACCTTC
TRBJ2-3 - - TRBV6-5 CASSYSAVDTDTQYF TGTGCCAGCAGTTACTCGGCCGTAGACACAGATACGCAGTATTTT
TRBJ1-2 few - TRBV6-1 CASSPVGGGYTF TGTGCCAGCAGCCCCGTTGGGGGTGGCTACACCTTC
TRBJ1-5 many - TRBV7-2 CASSDDRYQPQHF TGTGCCAGCAGCGATGACAGGTATCAGCCCCAGCATTTT
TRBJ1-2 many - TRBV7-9 CASSPSNYGYTF TGTGCCAGCAGCCCGTCAAACTATGGCTACACCTTC
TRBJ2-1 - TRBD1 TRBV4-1 CASSPDRDRKFF TGCGCCAGCAGCCCTGACCGGGACAGGAAGTTCTTC
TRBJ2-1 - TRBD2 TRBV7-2 CASSLVGTSGYEQWFF TGTGCCAGCAGCTTGGTTGGGACTAGCGGGTATGAGCAGTGGTTCTTC
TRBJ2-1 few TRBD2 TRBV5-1 CASSLGLAGAGDNEQFF TGCGCCAGCAGTCTGGGACTAGCGGGAGCCGGGGACAATGAGCAGTTCTTC
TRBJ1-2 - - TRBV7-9 CASSSPSNRAHGYTF TGTGCCAGCAGCTCGCCCTCTAACAGGGCCCATGGCTACACCTTC
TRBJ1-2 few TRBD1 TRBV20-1 CSARDGGTGGDYGYTF TGCAGTGCTAGAGACGGGGGGACAGGTGGTGACTATGGCTACACCTTC
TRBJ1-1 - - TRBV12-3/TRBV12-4 CASSLLTRTEAFF TGTGCCAGCAGTTTATTGACCCGAACTGAAGCTTTCTTT
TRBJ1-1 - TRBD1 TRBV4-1 CASSYAGGRAFF TGCGCCAGCAGCTACGCAGGGGGCAGGGCTTTCTTT
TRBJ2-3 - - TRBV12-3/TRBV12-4 CASSFRHDTDTQYF TGTGCCAGCAGTTTCCGTCACGACACAGATACGCAGTATTTT
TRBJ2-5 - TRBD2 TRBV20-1 CSARGFGTNLQETQYF TGCAGTGCTAGAGGATTCGGGACTAACCTACAAGAGACCCAGTACTTC
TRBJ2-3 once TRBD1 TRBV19 CASSKQRQGADTQYF TGTGCCAGTAGTAAGCAACGACAGGGAGCCGATACGCAGTATTTT
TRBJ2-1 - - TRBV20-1 CSALLRIYNEQFF TGCAGTGCCTTACTCAGAATCTACAATGAGCAGTTCTTC
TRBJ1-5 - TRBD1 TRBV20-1 CSAGGTANQPQHF TGCAGTGCTGGAGGGACAGCTAATCAGCCCCAGCATTTT
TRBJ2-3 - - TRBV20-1 CSATPNTGLGGGDTQYF TGCAGTGCTACCCCGAACACGGGACTAGGGGGCGGGGATACGCAGTATTTT
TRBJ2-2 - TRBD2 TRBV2 CASSEASWRAGANTGELFF TGTGCCAGCAGTGAAGCGTCCTGGCGGGCGGGGGCGAACACCGGGGAGCTGTTTTTT
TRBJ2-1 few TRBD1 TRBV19 CAWTGVNWEQFF TGTGCGTGGACAGGGGTTAATTGGGAGCAGTTCTTC
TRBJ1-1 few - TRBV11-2 CASSARRVSNTEAFF TGTGCCAGCAGCGCCCGGAGGGTGTCGAACACTGAAGCTTTCTTT
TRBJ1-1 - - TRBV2 CASSPEEGAEAFF TGTGCCAGCAGCCCCGAGGAGGGCGCTGAAGCTTTCTTT
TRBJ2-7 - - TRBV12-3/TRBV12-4 CASTPQGVSYEQYF TGTGCCAGCACCCCCCAGGGCGTGAGCTACGAGCAGTACTTC
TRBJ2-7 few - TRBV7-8 CASSLGSGTRAEQYF TGTGCCAGCAGCTTAGGATCGGGGACGCGGGCCGAGCAGTACTTC
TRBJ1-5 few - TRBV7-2 CASSLVSFTNQPQHF TGTGCCAGCAGCTTAGTCTCTTTTACTAATCAGCCCCAGCATTTT
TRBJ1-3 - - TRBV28 CASSRAGTGNTIYF TGTGCCAGCAGTCGTGCCGGGACAGGAAACACCATATATTTT
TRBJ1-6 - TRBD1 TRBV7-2 CASRQMDRGSYNSPLHF TGTGCCAGCAGACAAATGGACAGGGGCTCCTATAATTCACCCCTCCACTTT
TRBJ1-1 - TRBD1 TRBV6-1 CASSQGGAGTEAFF TGTGCCAGCAGTCAGGGGGGGGCGGGCACTGAAGCTTTCTTT
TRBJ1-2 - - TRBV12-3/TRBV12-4 CASTTPDRGGYTF TGTGCCAGCACCACTCCCGATAGGGGTGGCTACACCTTC
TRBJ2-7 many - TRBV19 CASSISSVSYEQYF TGTGCCAGTAGTATAAGTTCCGTCTCCTACGAGCAGTACTTC
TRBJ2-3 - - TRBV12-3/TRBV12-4 CASRPQTSSDTQYF TGTGCCAGCAGACCCCAGACGAGCTCGGATACGCAGTATTTT
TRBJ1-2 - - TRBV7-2 CASSLGPSMGYTF TGTGCCAGCAGCTTAGGGCCCAGTATGGGCTACACCTTC
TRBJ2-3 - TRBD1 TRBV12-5 CASGPPGDSQTDTQYF TGTGCTAGTGGCCCACCCGGGGACAGCCAAACAGATACGCAGTATTTT
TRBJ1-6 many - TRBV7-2 CASSFGVAISPLHF TGTGCCAGCAGCTTTGGGGTTGCAATTTCACCCCTCCACTTT
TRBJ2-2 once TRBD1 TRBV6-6 CASSPETGWTGELFF TGTGCCAGCAGCCCCGAGACAGGGTGGACCGGGGAGCTGTTTTTT
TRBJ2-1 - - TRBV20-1 CSAPGVLEQFF TGCAGTGCTCCGGGCGTTCTTGAGCAGTTCTTC
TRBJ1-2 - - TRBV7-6 CASSLARAADRWKGYTF TGTGCCAGCAGCTTAGCGCGGGCCGCTGATCGCTGGAAGGGCTACACCTTC
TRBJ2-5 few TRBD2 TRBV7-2 CASSFMWEREGRETQYF TGTGCCAGCAGCTTCATGTGGGAGCGGGAGGGCCGGGAGACCCAGTACTTC
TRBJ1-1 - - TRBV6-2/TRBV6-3 CASKRTMNTEAFF TGTGCCAGCAAGCGGACCATGAACACTGAAGCTTTCTTT
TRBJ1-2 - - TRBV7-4 CASSLSGGAVDYGYTF TGTGCCAGCAGCTTGAGCGGGGGGGCTGTGGACTATGGCTACACCTTC
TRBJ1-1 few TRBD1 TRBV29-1 CSVERQGLAFF TGCAGCGTCGAAAGACAGGGGTTAGCTTTCTTT
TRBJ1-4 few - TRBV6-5 CASSPEGHATNEKLFF TGTGCCAGCTCTCCGGAGGGCCATGCAACTAATGAAAAACTGTTTTTT
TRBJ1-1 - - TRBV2 CASSEEGGNTEAFF TGTGCCAGCAGTGAAGAGGGGGGGAACACTGAAGCTTTCTTT
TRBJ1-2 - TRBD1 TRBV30 CAWYRDRLRGYTF TGTGCCTGGTACCGGGACAGGCTCCGTGGCTACACCTTC
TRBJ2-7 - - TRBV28 CASRPDASLAEQYF TGTGCCAGCAGACCGGACGCCTCTTTGGCCGAGCAGTACTTC
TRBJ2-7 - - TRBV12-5 CASGSPPGPAYEQYF TGTGCTAGTGGTTCCCCGCCGGGACCAGCCTACGAGCAGTACTTC
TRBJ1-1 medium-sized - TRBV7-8 CASSLRTIAEAFF TGTGCCAGCAGCTTAAGAACAATCGCGGAAGCTTTCTTT
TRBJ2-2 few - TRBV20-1 CSAREPPGLGELFF TGCAGTGCTAGAGAACCCCCCGGGCTGGGGGAGCTGTTTTTT